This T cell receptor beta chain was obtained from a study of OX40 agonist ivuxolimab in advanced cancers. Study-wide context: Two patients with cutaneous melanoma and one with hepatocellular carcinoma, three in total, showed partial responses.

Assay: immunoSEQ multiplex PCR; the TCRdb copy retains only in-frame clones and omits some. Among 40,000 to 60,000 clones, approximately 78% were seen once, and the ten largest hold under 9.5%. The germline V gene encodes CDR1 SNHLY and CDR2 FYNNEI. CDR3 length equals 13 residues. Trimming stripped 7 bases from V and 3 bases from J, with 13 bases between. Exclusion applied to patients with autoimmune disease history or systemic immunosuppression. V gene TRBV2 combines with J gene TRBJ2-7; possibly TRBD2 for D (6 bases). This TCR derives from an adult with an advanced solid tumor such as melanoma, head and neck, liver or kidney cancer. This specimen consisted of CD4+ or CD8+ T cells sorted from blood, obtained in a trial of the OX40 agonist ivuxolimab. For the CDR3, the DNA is TGTGCCAGCATAGGCGGGACCAGCTACGAGCAGTACTTC. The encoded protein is CASIGGTSYEQYF.